The 30 T cell receptor beta chains below all came from one sample that was sequenced in a study of early T cells in non-severe SARS-CoV-2 infection. TCRdb fed the 5' RACE reads into MiXCR, producing one record per CDR3 protein. The sample shows 80,000 to 95,000 distinct CDR3 sequences, 12% to 15% of them seen only once. The sample comprised whole blood. Every receptor here comes from an adult who was a healthcare worker with PCR-confirmed SARS-CoV-2 infection or an uninfected control (not recorded which).

V gene TRBV11-2 combines with J gene TRBJ2-7; D is ambiguous. The CDR3 contains 15 residues. Per the germline V gene, CDR1 is SGHAT and CDR2 is FQNNGV. The ends were cut back, 4 bases at V and 7 bases at J, with 20 bases in the middle. The CDR3 here is CASSSLAASSWEQYF. The CDR3 DNA is TGTGCCAGCAGCTCCCTGGCGGCCTCTTCCTGGGAGCAGTACTTC.

This clonotype was observed a few times. This chain connects TRBV30 to TRBJ2-3; D tentatively reads TRBD1 or TRBD2 (5 bases each). This CDR3 is 12 amino acids long. The V end lost 4 bases, the J end lost 4 bases, and 9 bases lay between the germline ends. Germline CDR1 and CDR2: GTSNPN and SVGIG (reference sequence). The CDR3 nucleotides are TGTGCCTGGAAGACGGGACCAGATACGCAGTATTTT. Protein: CAWKTGPDTQYF. The entire variable domain, with the rest obtained from reference TRBV30 and TRBJ2-3, is as follows: SQTIHQWPATLVQPVGSPLSLECTVEGTSNPNLYWYRQAAGRGLQLLFYSVGIGQISSEVPQNLSASRPQDRQFILSSKKLLLSDSGFYLCAWKTGPDTQYFGPGTRLTVL.

V and J are TRBV20-1 and TRBJ1-1; unclear D gene. CDR3 length: 14 amino acids. Germline V gene sequence: CDR1 DFQATT, CDR2 SNEGSKA (reference sequence). Trimming took off 3 bases at V and 5 bases at J, with 16 bases between the two ends. Written as DNA, the CDR3 is TGCAGTGCTAGGGATCCCTTTCGTAAAACTGAAGCTTTCTTT. Protein sequence: CSARDPFRKTEAFF.

The V and J genes are TRBV29-1 and TRBJ2-1; D not certain. The V and J ends lost 3 bases and 7 bases respectively, with 7 bases between them. The CDR3 has 11 amino acids. Germline CDR1 is SQVTM and CDR2 is ANQGSEA. Written as DNA, the CDR3 is TGCAGCGTTGACTGGGTTAATGAGCAGTTCTTC. Its protein is CSVDWVNEQFF.

This clonotype was seen only a few times. The chain uses TRBV6-6 and TRBJ2-5, with 8 nucleotides matching TRBD2. Germline values: CDR1 MNHNY, CDR2 SVGAGI (reference sequence). Trimming took 6 bases from V and 4 from J; bases not matched to a gene: 4. CDR3 size: 13 residues. This CDR3 is CASRELAAETQYF. Here the CDR3 DNA reads TGTGCCAGCAGGGAACTAGCGGCAGAGACCCAGTACTTC.

This clonotype was recorded at least ten times. This sequence joins TRBV7-8 and TRBJ2-3; TRBD1 is a possible D gene (5 bases). Germline CDR1 is SGHVS and CDR2 is FQNEAQ. V lost 5 bases and J lost 1, with 10 bases in between. The CDR3 has 14 amino acids. The CDR3 DNA is TGTGCCAGCAGCCTGGACACGGGCACAGATACGCAGTATTTT. It is translated as CASSLDTGTDTQYF.

This clonotype was picked up many times. The V and J genes are TRBV20-1 and TRBJ2-7; D unclear. The V end lost 4 bases, the J end lost 2 bases, and 18 bases lay between the germline ends. CDR3 length: 15 residues. Germline V gene data show CDR1 as DFQATT and CDR2 as SNEGSKA (reference sequence). The CDR3 nucleotides read TGCAGTGCTATAGGCAAGGCTGAAACCCCCTACGAGCAGTACTTC. Translation gives CSAIGKAETPYEQYF.

The chain couples TRBV29-1 to TRBJ1-6, with D hard to call. CDR1 and CDR2 (germline): SQVTM, ANQGSEA. CDR3 length: 14 amino acids. Trimming took 3 bases from V and 10 from J, leaving 16 bases between them. CDR3 in amino acids: CSVELGGRGSPLHF. The CDR3 coding sequence is TGCAGCGTTGAGCTTGGAGGGCGAGGCTCACCCCTCCACTTT.

This clonotype was counted only a few times. This sequence joins TRBV6-5 and TRBJ1-1; D remains ambiguous. V lost 6 bases and J 1 base, leaving 9 bases between the germline ends. The CDR3 contains 13 residues. In germline, CDR1 is MNHEY, CDR2 SVGAGI. CDR3 loop: CASSYVTNTEAFF. The CDR3 nucleotides are TGTGCCAGCAGCTACGTCACGAACACTGAAGCTTTCTTT.

The chain has TRBV11-2 and TRBJ2-3, with D perhaps TRBD1 (6 bases). Per germline, CDR1 SGHAT and CDR2 FQNNGV. This CDR3 has 15 residues. Trimming pared 6 bases from V and 7 bases from J, leaving 20 bases between. The chain's CDR3 is CASRVLQGLAHTQYF. The CDR3 DNA reads as TGTGCCAGCAGAGTGTTACAGGGTTTGGCGCATACGCAGTATTTT.

V gene TRBV30 combines with J gene TRBJ1-4; TRBD1 might be the D (5 bases). This CDR3 contains 14 residues. The ends were cut back, 2 bases at V and 7 bases at J, with 14 bases in the middle. Germline V lookup: CDR1 GTSNPN, CDR2 SVGIG (reference sequence). As DNA, the CDR3 is TGTGCCTGGAGTACCCAGGGAGGGATTGAAAAACTGTTTTTT. It translates to CAWSTQGGIEKLFF.

The chain joins TRBV9 to TRBJ1-3; D gene ambiguous. CDR1 and CDR2 (germline): SGDLS, YYNGEE. Trimming stripped 0 bases from V and 2 bases from J, with 18 bases between. CDR3 length: 18 residues. The DNA of the CDR3 is TGTGCCAGCAGCGTAGCCCCCCGGCAGCCGTCTACTGGAAACACCATATATTTT. Translation gives CASSVAPRQPSTGNTIYF.

This clonotype showed up just a few times. The chain links TRBV5-1 to TRBJ1-6; TRBD1 agrees at 8 bases. The CDR3 spans 16 residues. Germline CDR1 SGHRS, CDR2 YFSETQ. With 4 bases clipped from V and 7 bases from J, the junction kept 10 bases outside the gene matches. CDR3 region: CASSPGTGSANSPLHF. The DNA of the CDR3 is TGCGCCAGCAGCCCAGGGACAGGCTCGGCAAATTCACCCCTCCACTTT.

The rearrangement joins TRBV3-2 to TRBJ2-3. TRBV3-2 is reported as a pseudogene. This CDR3 contains 20 residues. For the CDR3, the DNA is TGTGCCAGCAGCCAAGAGAGTGTTTTAAGGACCTGGCCTAGCACAGATACGCAGTATTTT. Encoded protein: CASSQESVLRTWPSTDTQYF.

This clonotype was detected only a few times. The chain employs TRBV11-2 and TRBJ2-7; TRBD1 matches 8 bases. Losses at the gene ends were 7 bases for V and 7 bases for J; bases not matched to a gene: 15. The CDR3 length is 15 residues. The germline gives CDR1 SGHAT, CDR2 FQNNGV. The CDR3 reads CASILDTDRVREQYF. The CDR3 nucleotides read TGTGCCAGCATCCTCGATACGGACAGGGTGCGGGAGCAGTACTTC.

The chain couples TRBV7-9 to TRBJ1-4; 9 bases map to TRBD1. V was clipped by 5 bases and J by 8 bases; unmatched bases: 6. Germline V lookup: CDR1 SEHNR, CDR2 FQNEAQ (reference sequence). This CDR3 comprises 14 residues. The CDR3 bases are TGTGCCAGCAGCATCGGACAGGGGAACGAAAAACTGTTTTTT. Translating it yields CASSIGQGNEKLFF. Based on the CDR3 plus reference TRBV7-9 and TRBJ1-4, the full variable domain is DTGVSQNPRHKITKRGQNVTFRCDPISEHNRLYWYRQTLGQGPEFLTYFQNEAQLEKSRLLSDRFSAERPKGSFSTLEIQRTEQGDSAMYLCASSIGQGNEKLFFGSGTQLSVL.

The chain couples TRBV10-3 to TRBJ2-7, with 14 nucleotides matching TRBD2. V trimming: 4 bases; J trimming: 4 bases; junction bases outside the gene matches: 0. The CDR3 has 14 amino acids. Germline CDR1 reads ENHRY; CDR2 reads SYGVKD. The CDR3 region is CAISGTSGGYEQYF. CDR3 nucleotide sequence: TGTGCCATCAGTGGGACTAGCGGGGGGTACGAGCAGTACTTC.

This clonotype was recorded many times. The rearrangement joins TRBV20-1 to TRBJ2-1; the D is unclear. Germline-derived CDR1 and CDR2 are DFQATT and SNEGSKA (reference sequence). V shed 0 bases and J shed 2 bases, with 8 bases lying between them. The CDR3 contains 14 residues. The DNA for the CDR3 is TGCAGTGCTAGAGACACCCGAACCTACAATGAGCAGTTCTTC. It specifies CSARDTRTYNEQFF.

This clonotype was detected ten times or more. The rearrangement joins TRBV20-1 to TRBJ1-1; unclear D gene. Germline-derived CDR1 and CDR2 are DFQATT and SNEGSKA (reference sequence). The V gene lost 3 bases and the J gene lost 8 bases, with 16 bases spanning the gap. The CDR3 consists of 13 residues. The chain's CDR3 is CSASRGENIEAFF. The DNA for the CDR3 is TGCAGTGCTAGTCGCGGGGAAAACATAGAAGCTTTCTTT.

This clonotype was seen a handful of times. CDR3 coding DNA: TGTGCCAGCAGCTTTCGACAGGGCGGGCAGCCCCAGCATTTT. Protein sequence: CASSFRQGGQPQHF. The chain couples TRBV7-6 to TRBJ1-5; 7 nucleotides match TRBD1. The germline CDR1 and CDR2 sequences are SGHVS and FNYEAQ. With 3 bases clipped from V and 7 bases from J, the junction kept 6 bases outside the gene matches. The CDR3 is 14 amino acids.

This clonotype has ten or more counts. The chain couples TRBV7-6 to TRBJ2-7, with TRBD2 identical over 7 bases. Germline V CDR1 and CDR2: SGHVS, FNYEAQ. There are 15 residues in the CDR3. J gave up 2 bases and V 5 bases, and 9 bases lay outside the gene matches. The CDR3: CASSASSGGTYEQYF. The CDR3 DNA reads as TGTGCCAGCAGCGCATCGTCCGGGGGGACCTACGAGCAGTACTTC.

This clonotype was detected a few times. The chain carries TRBV6-2 or TRBV6-3 and TRBJ2-5; 10 positions agree with TRBD2. Germline assignment: CDR1 MNHEY and CDR2 SVGEGT. The CDR3 extends over 13 amino acids. The trim removed 8 bases at V and 2 bases at J, leaving 2 bases unmatched. CDR3 DNA sequence: TGTGCCAGCCTACTAGCGGGGCAAGAGACCCAGTACTTC. It is translated as CASLLAGQETQYF.

The chain carries TRBV12-3 or TRBV12-4 and TRBJ2-7; 7 bases are shared with TRBD1. The CDR3 runs to 13 residues. Trimming took 5 bases from V and 6 from J; bases not matched to a gene: 7. The CDR3 nucleotides read TGTGCCAGCAGTCACAGGGGACGAGGCGAGCAGTACTTC. Its translation is CASSHRGRGEQYF.

This chain links TRBV7-3 with TRBJ2-6; tentatively, D is TRBD1 (7 bases). CDR1 is SGHTA and CDR2 is FQGTGA in the germline V gene. Trimming left V 3 bases short and J 0 bases short, with 12 bases between. This CDR3 spans 17 amino acids. CDR3 protein: CASSLSGGLSGANVLTF. The CDR3, as DNA: TGTGCCAGCAGCTTGTCAGGGGGACTCTCTGGGGCCAACGTCCTGACTTTC.

This clonotype has just a few counts. The V and J genes are TRBV28 and TRBJ1-1; a possible D gene is TRBD1 (6 bases). Germline V CDR1 and CDR2: MDHEN, SYDVKM. CDR3 length equals 15 residues. V was trimmed by 2 bases and J by 8 bases, leaving 18 bases between them. The CDR3 DNA is TGTGCCAGCAGTTTAGGAAACAGGGCAAAGGGGGAAGCTTTCTTT. Protein product: CASSLGNRAKGEAFF.

Only one count was recorded for this clonotype. V gene TRBV5-4 combines with J gene TRBJ2-3, with unresolved D. V lost 5 bases to trimming and J lost 1 base, with 14 bases between them. The germline CDR1 and CDR2 sequences are SGHNT and YYREEE (reference sequence). The CDR3 totals 15 residues. The CDR3 DNA sequence: TGTGCCAGCAGTTTCTTCATTGGGGGCACAGATACGCAGTATTTT. The encoded protein is CASSFFIGGTDTQYF.

The DNA of the CDR3 is TGTGCCAGCAGCCAAGAAGGACATAACTATGGCTACACCTTC. It is translated as CASSQEGHNYGYTF. The gene calls are TRBV4-2 and TRBJ1-2, with a weak D call TRBD1 (5 bases). CDR3 length: 14 amino acids. Germline loops: CDR1 LGHNA, CDR2 YNFKEQ. V was cut by 0 bases and J by 1 base, with 6 bases left in between.

Only a few counts were recorded for this clonotype. V gene TRBV6-1 combines with J gene TRBJ2-1; no clear D gene. The V end lost 2 bases, the J end lost 12 bases, and 5 bases lay between the germline ends. The germline gives CDR1 MNHNS, CDR2 SASEGT. The CDR3 spans 10 residues. The CDR3 here is CASSELGQFF. DNA of the CDR3: TGTGCCAGCAGTGAATTGGGGCAGTTCTTC.

This clonotype was seen at least ten times. J is TRBJ1-6 and V is TRBV6-5; 10 bases line up with TRBD1. Germline V gene data show CDR1 as MNHEY and CDR2 as SVGAGI. The CDR3 contains 16 residues. Trimming removed 6 bases from V and 0 bases from J; junction bases left unmatched: 2. CDR3 DNA: TGTGCCAGCAGGAGGACAGGGGGCTCCTATAATTCACCCCTCCACTTT. It codes for CASRRTGGSYNSPLHF.

The V and J genes are TRBV11-3 and TRBJ2-1; 8 bases map to TRBD1. With 5 bases clipped from V and 7 bases from J, the junction kept 13 bases outside the gene matches. The CDR3 totals 16 residues. The germline V gene has CDR1 SGHNT and CDR2 YENEEA. DNA for the CDR3: TGTGCCAGCAGCCGGGGACAGGCTAACCCTCGGAATGAGCAGTTCTTC. Its protein is CASSRGQANPRNEQFF.